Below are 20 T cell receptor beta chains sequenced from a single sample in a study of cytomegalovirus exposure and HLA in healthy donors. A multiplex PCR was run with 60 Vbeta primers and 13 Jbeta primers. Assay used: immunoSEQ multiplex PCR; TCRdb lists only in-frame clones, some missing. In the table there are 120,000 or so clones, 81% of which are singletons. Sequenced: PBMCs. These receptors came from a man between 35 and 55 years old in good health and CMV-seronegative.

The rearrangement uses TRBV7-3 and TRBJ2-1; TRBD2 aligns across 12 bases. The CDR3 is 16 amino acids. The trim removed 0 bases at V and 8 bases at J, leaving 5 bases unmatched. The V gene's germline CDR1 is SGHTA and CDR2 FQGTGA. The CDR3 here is CASSLTVSSGRDEQFF. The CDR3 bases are TGTGCCAGCAGCTTAACGGTCTCTAGCGGGAGGGATGAGCAGTTCTTC.

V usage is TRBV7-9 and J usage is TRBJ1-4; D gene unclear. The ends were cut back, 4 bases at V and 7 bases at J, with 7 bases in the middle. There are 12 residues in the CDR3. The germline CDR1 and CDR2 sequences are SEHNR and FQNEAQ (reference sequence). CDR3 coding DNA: TGTGCCAGCAGCTCCTATAGTGAAAAACTGTTTTTT. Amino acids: CASSSYSEKLFF.

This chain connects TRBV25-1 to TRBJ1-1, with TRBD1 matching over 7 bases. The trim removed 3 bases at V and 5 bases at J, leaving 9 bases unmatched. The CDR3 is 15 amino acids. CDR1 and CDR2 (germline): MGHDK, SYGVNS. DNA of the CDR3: TGTGCCAGCAGTGACCCTCGACAGGGCTGGACTGAAGCTTTCTTT. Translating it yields CASSDPRQGWTEAFF.

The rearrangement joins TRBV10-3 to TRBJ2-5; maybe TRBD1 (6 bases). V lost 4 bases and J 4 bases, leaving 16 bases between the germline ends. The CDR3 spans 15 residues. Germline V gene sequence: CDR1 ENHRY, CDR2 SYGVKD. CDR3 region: CAISVGVGGRETQYF. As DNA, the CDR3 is TGTGCCATCAGTGTGGGGGTTGGGGGCAGAGAGACCCAGTACTTC.

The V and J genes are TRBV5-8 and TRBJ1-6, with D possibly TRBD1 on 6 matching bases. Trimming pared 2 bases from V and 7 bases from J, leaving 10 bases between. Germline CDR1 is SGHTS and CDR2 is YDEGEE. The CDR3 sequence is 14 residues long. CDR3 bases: TGTGCCAGCAGCTTACAGGGAAGAAATTCACCCCTCCACTTT. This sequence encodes CASSLQGRNSPLHF. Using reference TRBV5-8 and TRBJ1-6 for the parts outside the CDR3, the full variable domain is EAGVTQSPTHLIKTRGQQATLRCSPISGHTSVYWYQQALGLGLQFLLWYDEGEERNRGNFPPRFSGRQFPNYSSELNVNALELEDSALYLCASSLQGRNSPLHFGNGTRLTVT.

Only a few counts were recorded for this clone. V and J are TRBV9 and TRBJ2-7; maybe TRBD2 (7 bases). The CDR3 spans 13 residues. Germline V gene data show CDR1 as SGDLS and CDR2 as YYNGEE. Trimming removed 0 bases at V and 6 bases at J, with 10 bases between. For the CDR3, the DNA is TGTGCCAGCAGCGTAGGGGGAGGGGGCGAGCAGTACTTC. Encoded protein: CASSVGGGGEQYF. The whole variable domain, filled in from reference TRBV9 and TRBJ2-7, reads DSGVTQTPKHLITATGQRVTLRCSPRSGDLSVYWYQQSLDQGLQFLIQYYNGEERAKGNILERFSAQQFPDLHSELNLSSLELGDSALYFCASSVGGGGEQYFGPGTRLTVT.

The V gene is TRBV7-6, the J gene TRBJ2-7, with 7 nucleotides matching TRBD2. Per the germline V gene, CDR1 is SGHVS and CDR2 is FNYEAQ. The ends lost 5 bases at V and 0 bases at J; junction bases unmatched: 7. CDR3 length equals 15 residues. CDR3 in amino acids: CASSGGLVSSYEQYF. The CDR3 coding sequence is TGTGCCAGCAGCGGCGGACTAGTGAGCTCCTACGAGCAGTACTTC. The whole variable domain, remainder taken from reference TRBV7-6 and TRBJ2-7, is GAGVSQSPRYKVTKRGQDVALRCDPISGHVSLYWYRQALGQGPEFLTYFNYEAQQDKSGLPNDRFSAERPEGSISTLTIQRTEQRDSAMYRCASSGGLVSSYEQYFGPGTRLTVT.

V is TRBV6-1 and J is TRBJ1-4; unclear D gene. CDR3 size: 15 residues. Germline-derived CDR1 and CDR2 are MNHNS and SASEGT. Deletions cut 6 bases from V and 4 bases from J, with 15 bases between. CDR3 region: CASRPTGINNEKLFF. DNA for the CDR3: TGTGCCAGCAGGCCCACCGGGATCAATAATGAAAAACTGTTTTTT.

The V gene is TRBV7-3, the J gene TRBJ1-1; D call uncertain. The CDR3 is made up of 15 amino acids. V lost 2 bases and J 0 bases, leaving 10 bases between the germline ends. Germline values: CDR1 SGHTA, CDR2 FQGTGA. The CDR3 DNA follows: TGTGCCAGCAGCTTATTTGTATCTGTGAACACTGAAGCTTTCTTT. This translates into CASSLFVSVNTEAFF.

The CDR3 nucleotides read TGTGCCAGCAGCTTTGGGGCCTCTGGAAACACCATATATTTT. Its protein product is CASSFGASGNTIYF. The V call is TRBV7-2, the J call TRBJ1-3; weak D call: TRBD1 (5 bases). The CDR3 length is 14 residues. The germline CDR1 and CDR2 sequences are SGHTA and FQGNSA. V lost 3 bases and J 0 bases, leaving 6 bases between the germline ends.

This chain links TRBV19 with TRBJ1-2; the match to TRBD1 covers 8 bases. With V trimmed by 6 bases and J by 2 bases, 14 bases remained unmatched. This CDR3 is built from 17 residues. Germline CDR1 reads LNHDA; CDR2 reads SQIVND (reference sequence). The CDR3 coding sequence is TGTGCCAGTAGCACCGGGACAGGCCCGTTCCTAAACTATGGCTACACCTTC. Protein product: CASSTGTGPFLNYGYTF. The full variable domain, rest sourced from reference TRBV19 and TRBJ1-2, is DGGITQSPKYLFRKEGQNVTLSCEQNLNHDAMYWYRQDPGQGLRLIYYSQIVNDFQKGDIAEGYSVSREKKESFPLTVTSAQKNPTAFYLCASSTGTGPFLNYGYTFGSGTRLTVV.

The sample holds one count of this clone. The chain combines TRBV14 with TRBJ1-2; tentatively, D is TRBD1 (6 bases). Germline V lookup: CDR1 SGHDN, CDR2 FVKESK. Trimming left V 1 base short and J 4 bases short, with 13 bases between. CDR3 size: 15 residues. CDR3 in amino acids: CASSQVDSAIYGYTF. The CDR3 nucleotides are TGTGCCAGCAGCCAAGTGGACAGCGCAATCTATGGCTACACCTTC.

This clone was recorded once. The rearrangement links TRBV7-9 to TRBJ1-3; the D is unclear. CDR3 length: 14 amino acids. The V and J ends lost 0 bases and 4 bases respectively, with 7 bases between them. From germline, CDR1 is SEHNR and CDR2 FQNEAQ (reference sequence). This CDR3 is CASSLASIGNTIYF. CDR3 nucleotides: TGTGCCAGCAGCTTAGCGAGCATAGGAAACACCATATATTTT.

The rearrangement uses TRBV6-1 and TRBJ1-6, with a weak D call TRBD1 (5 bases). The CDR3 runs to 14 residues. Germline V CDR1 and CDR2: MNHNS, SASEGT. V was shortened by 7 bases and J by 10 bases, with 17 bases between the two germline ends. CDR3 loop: CASIEGTGWSPLHF. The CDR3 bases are TGTGCCAGCATAGAGGGGACTGGCTGGTCACCCCTCCACTTT.

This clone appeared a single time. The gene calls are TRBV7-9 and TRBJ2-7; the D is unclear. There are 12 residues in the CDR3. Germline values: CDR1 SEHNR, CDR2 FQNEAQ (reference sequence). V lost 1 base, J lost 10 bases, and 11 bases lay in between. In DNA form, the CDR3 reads TGTGCCAGCAGCTTAGACAGACAAACTCAGTACTTC. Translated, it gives CASSLDRQTQYF.

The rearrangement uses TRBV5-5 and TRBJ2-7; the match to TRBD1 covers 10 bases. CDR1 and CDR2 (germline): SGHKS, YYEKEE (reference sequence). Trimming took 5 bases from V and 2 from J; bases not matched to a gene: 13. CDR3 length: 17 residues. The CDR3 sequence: CASRRGPGTGVTYEQYF. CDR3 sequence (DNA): TGTGCCAGCAGACGAGGCCCCGGGACAGGGGTCACCTACGAGCAGTACTTC.

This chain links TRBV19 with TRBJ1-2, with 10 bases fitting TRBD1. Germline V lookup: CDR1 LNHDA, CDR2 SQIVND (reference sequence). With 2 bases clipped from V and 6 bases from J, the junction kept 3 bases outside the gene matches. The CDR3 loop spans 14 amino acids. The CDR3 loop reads CASSIWGTGDGYTF. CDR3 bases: TGTGCCAGTAGTATATGGGGGACAGGGGATGGCTACACCTTC.

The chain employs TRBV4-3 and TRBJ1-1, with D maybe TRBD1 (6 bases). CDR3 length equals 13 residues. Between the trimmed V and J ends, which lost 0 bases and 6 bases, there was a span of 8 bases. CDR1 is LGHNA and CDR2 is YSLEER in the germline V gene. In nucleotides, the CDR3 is TGCGCCAGCAGCCAAGAGAACAGGGCTGAAGCTTTCTTT. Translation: CASSQENRAEAFF.

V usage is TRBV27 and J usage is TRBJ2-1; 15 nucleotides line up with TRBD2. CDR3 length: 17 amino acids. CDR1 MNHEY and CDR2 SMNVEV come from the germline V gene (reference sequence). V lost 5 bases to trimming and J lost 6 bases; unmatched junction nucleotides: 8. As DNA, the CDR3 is TGTGCCAGCAGTCCACCCTGGACTAGCGGGAGGGCCAATGAGCAGTTCTTC. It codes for CASSPPWTSGRANEQFF.

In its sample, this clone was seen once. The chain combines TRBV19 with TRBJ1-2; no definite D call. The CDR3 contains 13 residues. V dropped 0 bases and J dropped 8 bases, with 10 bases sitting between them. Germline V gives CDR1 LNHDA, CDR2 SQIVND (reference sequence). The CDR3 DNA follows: TGTGCCAGTAGTATAGAACCGGGAGAGGGCTACACCTTC. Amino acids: CASSIEPGEGYTF.